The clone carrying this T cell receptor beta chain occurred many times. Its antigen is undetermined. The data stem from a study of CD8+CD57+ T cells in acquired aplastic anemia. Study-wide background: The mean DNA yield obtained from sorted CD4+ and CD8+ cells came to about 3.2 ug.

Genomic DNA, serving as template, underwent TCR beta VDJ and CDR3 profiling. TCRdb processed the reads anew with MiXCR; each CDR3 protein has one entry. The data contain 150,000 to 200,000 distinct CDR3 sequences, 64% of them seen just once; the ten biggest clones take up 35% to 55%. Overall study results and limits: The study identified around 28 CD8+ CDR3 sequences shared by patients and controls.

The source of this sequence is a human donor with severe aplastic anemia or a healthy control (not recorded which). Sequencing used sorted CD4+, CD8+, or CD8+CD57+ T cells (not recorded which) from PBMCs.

The CDR3 bases are TGTGCCAGCAGTCCGTACCAAGAGACCCAGTACTTC. It specifies CASSPYQETQYF. This chain connects TRBV12-3 or TRBV12-4 to TRBJ2-5; D remains ambiguous. V shed 5 bases and J shed 0 bases, with 4 bases lying between them. This CDR3 has 12 amino acids.